Sequencing of this TCR beta chain was carried out in a study of blood T cell repertoires in COVID-19. About the research overall: There were acute and convalescent COVID-19 samples, and they came from the United States, Italy and Spain. T cells, B-cell-depleted T cells, or PBMCs provided the cDNA or gDNA that served as material.

Authors' data handling: Nucleated cell number was recorded as an estimate derived from reference gene primer amplification. The protocol was immunoSEQ multiplex PCR, while the TCRdb copy is restricted to in-frame clones and leaves out a portion. V, J and clone size reflect that table, while D and trimming were determined from the DNA. This sample has roughly 120,000 clones; around 89% occur once, and the top ten carry approximately 30%. Sequencing was carried out using peripheral blood. The receptor was derived from a man between 65 and 80 years old with active or convalescent COVID-19.

The CDR3 sequence is CASSPRTGAEKLFF. CDR3 nucleotides: TGTGCCAGCAGCCCTCGGACAGGGGCCGAAAAACTGTTTTTT. The J gene is TRBJ1-4, the V gene TRBV7-2, with 9 bases aligning to TRBD1. Looked up from germline, CDR1 is SGHTA and CDR2 is FQGNSA. This CDR3 contains 14 residues. Losses at the gene ends were 5 bases for V and 8 bases for J; bases not matched to a gene: 6.